The clone carrying this T cell receptor (beta chain) was seen a few times. Seattle patients were enrolled during active infection and followed longitudinally. Germline loops: CDR1 SGHVS, CDR2 FQNEAQ. The CDR3 runs 16 residues. The ends lost 0 bases at V and 9 bases at J; junction bases unmatched: 6. As processed by the authors: Amplifying reference gene primers gave estimates of nucleated cell counts. Assay used: immunoSEQ multiplex PCR; TCRdb lists only in-frame clones, some missing. V and J calls plus clone size are reproduced from that table; the DNA served to infer D and trimming. The sample contains about 250,000 clones, roughly 86% of which appear only once. This sample is part of a study of blood T cell repertoires in COVID-19. Study summary: Donors in the United States, Italy and Spain gave samples during acute or convalescent COVID-19. Sources were T cells, B-cell-depleted T cells, or PBMCs; the material itself was cDNA or gDNA.

The TCR sequence derives from an elderly woman with COVID-19, enrolled during active disease. This chain uses TRBV7-8 with TRBJ1-6, with TRBD1 matching over 9 bases. What was sequenced was peripheral blood. CDR3 amino acids: CASSLAVQGASSPLHF. The CDR3, as DNA: TGTGCCAGCAGCTTAGCGGTACAGGGGGCTTCTTCACCCCTCCACTTT.